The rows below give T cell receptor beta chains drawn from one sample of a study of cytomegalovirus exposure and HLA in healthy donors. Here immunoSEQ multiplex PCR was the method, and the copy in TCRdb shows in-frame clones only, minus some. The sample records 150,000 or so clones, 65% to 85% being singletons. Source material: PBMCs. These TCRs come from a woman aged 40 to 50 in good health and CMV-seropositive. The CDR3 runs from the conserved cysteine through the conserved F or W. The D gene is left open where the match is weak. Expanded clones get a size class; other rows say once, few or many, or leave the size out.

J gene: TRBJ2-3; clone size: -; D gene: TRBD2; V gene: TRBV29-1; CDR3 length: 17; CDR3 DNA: TGCAGCGTTGCCGGGACTAGCGGGAGGGTTAGCACAGATACGCAGTATTTT; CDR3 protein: CSVAGTSGRVSTDTQYF
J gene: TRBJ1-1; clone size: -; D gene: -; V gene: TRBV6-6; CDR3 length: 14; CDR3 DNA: TGTGCCAGCAGACCTCGGGGGATGGACACTGAAGCTTTCTTT; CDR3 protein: CASRPRGMDTEAFF
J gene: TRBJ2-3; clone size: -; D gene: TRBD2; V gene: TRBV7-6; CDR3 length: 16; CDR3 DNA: TGTGCCAGCAGCCAAGGCGGAGCGCGGGGGACAGATACGCAGTATTTT; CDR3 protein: CASSQGGARGTDTQYF
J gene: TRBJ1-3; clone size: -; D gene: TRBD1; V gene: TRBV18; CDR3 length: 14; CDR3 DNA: TGTGCCAGCTCCGTAGACAGGGCTGGAAACACCATATATTTT; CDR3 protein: CASSVDRAGNTIYF
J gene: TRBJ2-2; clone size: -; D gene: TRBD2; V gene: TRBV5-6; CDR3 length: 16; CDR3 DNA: TGTGCCAGCAGCCCCAGACTAGCGGGAGGTCTCGGGGAGCTGTTTTTT; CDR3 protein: CASSPRLAGGLGELFF
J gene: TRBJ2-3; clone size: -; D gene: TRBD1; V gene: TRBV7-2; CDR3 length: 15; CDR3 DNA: TGTGCCAGCAGCTTGCGACAGGGGAGGCGAGATACGCAGTATTTT; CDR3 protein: CASSLRQGRRDTQYF
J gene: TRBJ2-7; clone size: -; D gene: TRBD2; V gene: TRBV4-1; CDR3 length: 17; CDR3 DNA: TGCGCCAGCAGCCGATTCTTCGGGAGGCCGGAAGACTACGAGCAGTACTTC; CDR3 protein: CASSRFFGRPEDYEQYF
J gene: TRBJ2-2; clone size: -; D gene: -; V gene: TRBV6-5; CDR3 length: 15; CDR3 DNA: TGTGCCAGCAGTTACGTGCCTACTAACACCGGGGAGCTGTTTTTT; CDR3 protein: CASSYVPTNTGELFF
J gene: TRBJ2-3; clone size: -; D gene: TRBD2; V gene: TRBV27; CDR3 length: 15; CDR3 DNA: TGTGCCAGCAGTTTGACTAGCGGGAGTTTTTATACGCAGTATTTT; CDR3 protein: CASSLTSGSFYTQYF
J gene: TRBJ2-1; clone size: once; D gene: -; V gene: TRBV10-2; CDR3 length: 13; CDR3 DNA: TGCGCCAGCCAACAGAGCTCCTACAATGAGCAGTTCTTC; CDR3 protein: CASQQSSYNEQFF
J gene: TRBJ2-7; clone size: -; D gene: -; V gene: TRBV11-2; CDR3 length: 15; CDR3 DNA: TGTGCCAGCAGCTTAGAGGCGGGGCCATCCTACGAGCAGTACTTC; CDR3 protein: CASSLEAGPSYEQYF
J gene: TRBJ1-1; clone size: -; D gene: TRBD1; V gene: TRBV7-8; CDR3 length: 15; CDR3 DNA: TGTGCCAGCAGCATACGACAGGGGGTGAACACTGAAGCTTTCTTT; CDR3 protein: CASSIRQGVNTEAFF
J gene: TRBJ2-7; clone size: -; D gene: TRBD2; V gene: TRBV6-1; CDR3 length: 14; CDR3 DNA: TGTGCCAGCAGCCCCGGACTAGCGGGAGACGAGCAGTACTTC; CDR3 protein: CASSPGLAGDEQYF
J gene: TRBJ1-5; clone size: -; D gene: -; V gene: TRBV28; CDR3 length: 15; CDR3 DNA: TGTGCCAGCACCCTACCCGGGGCGGGAAATCAGCCCCAGCATTTT; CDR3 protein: CASTLPGAGNQPQHF
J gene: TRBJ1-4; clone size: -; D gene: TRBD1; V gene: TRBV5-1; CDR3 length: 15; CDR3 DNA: TGCGCCAGCAGCTTTGGGGACAGGGAAAATGAAAAACTGTTTTTT; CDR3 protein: CASSFGDRENEKLFF
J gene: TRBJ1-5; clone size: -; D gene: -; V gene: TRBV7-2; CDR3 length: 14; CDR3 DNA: TGTGCCAGCAGCTCAGACCGGAGGATGCAGCCCCAGCATTTT; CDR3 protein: CASSSDRRMQPQHF
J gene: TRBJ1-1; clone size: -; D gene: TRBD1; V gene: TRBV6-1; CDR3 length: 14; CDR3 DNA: TGTGCCAGCAGTGAAAGAGGCAGGGGGGCTGAAGCTTTCTTT; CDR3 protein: CASSERGRGAEAFF
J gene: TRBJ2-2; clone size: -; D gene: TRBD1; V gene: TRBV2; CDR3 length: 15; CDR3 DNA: TGTGCCAGCAGAAGACAGGGGACTAACACCGGGGAGCTGTTTTTT; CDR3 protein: CASRRQGTNTGELFF
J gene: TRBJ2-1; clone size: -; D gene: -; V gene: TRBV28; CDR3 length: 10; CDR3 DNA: TGTGCCAGCAGCAGTAATGAGCAGTTCTTC; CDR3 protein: CASSSNEQFF
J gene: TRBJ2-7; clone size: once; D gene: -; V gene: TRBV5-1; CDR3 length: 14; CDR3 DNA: TGCGCCAGTAGTCTTGGAGGAAGCTCCTACGAGCAGTACTTC; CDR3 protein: CASSLGGSSYEQYF
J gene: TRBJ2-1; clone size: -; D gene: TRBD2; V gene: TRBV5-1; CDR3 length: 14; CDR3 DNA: TGCGCCAGCAGCTTGTTTGAGGGAGGGAATGAGCAGTTCTTC; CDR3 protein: CASSLFEGGNEQFF
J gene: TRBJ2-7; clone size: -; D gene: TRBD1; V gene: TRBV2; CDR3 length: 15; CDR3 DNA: TGTGCCAGCAAAAGTTTTGGACAGGGTTTCGACGAGCAGTACTTC; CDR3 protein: CASKSFGQGFDEQYF
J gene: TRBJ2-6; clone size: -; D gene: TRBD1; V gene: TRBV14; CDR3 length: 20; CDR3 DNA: TGTGCCAGCAGCCAATGGGACAGGCCCGTCTCCCCATACGGGGCCAACGTCCTGACTTTC; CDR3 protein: CASSQWDRPVSPYGANVLTF
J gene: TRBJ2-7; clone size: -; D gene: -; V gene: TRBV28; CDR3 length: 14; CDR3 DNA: TGTGCCAGCAGTTTGCGCAGGGGGGCCTACGAGCAGTACTTC; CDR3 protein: CASSLRRGAYEQYF